The clone carrying this T cell receptor (beta chain) was observed a handful of times. The entry originates in a study of blood T cell repertoires in COVID-19. At the level of the study: COVID-19 samples from acute and convalescent phases originated in the United States, Italy and Spain. T cells, B-cell-depleted T cells, or PBMCs provided the cDNA or gDNA that served as material.

The CDR3 length is 13 residues. V gave up 2 bases and J gave up 10 bases, with 14 bases separating them. Germline V gene sequence: CDR1 SNHLY, CDR2 FYNNEI. Per the study methods: Reference gene primers were amplified, and this amplification served to estimate nucleated cell counts. Method: immunoSEQ multiplex PCR; TCRdb's copy keeps in-frame clones and lacks some. V and J calls plus clone size are reproduced from that table; the DNA served to infer D and trimming. The sample carries 250,000 to 350,000 clones, roughly nine tenths recorded once. The TCR was taken from a woman in her forties or fifties who had recovered from COVID-19. Sequencing input: peripheral blood. This chain links TRBV2 with TRBJ1-1, with D unresolved. CDR3 sequence (DNA): TGTGCCAGCAGTGAACCCAAGCCTCGGGGAGCTTTCTTT. Translating gives CASSEPKPRGAFF.